Listed below are T cell receptor beta chains from one sample, sequenced in a study of T cell repertoires in cytomegalovirus infection. TCRdb re-called the reads through MiXCR, storing one row per CDR3 protein. Of 150,000 to 200,000 distinct CDR3 sequences listed, about 30% are singletons. Sequencing input: PBMCs. All receptors come from a human donor in good health (CMV status not recorded). Some clones in this sample may be carry-over from other donors' samples. Both conserved end residues are trimmed from each CDR3. Fields, in order: V gene, J gene, CDR3 protein.

TRBV20-1	TRBJ1-2	SATPTGVYGYT
TRBV7-2	TRBJ2-1	ASSLNQGGNEQF
TRBV6-2/TRBV6-3	TRBJ1-5	ASSSWDRDVVSNQPQH
TRBV12-3/TRBV12-4	TRBJ2-3	ASSISPDTQY
TRBV27	TRBJ2-1	ASRSMGEGYNEQF
TRBV5-4	TRBJ1-1	ASSLNKALNTEAF
TRBV5-5	TRBJ2-6	ASSLDSPGANVLT
TRBV6-2/TRBV6-3	TRBJ2-7	ASSASGQGGGEQY
TRBV12-3/TRBV12-4	TRBJ2-1	ASSRGAASNEQF
TRBV2	TRBJ2-1	ASSEAGGGEQF
TRBV7-9	TRBJ2-7	ASSLTSGIHEQY
TRBV11-3	TRBJ1-1	ASSLDRETEAF
TRBV7-9	TRBJ2-5	ASSLLAGPKETQY
TRBV11-2	TRBJ1-1	ASSLIQRMNTEAF
TRBV7-8	TRBJ1-2	ASSVTGVDYGYT
TRBV7-2	TRBJ2-4	ASSPGLRSGKNIQY
TRBV6-8	TRBJ1-2	ASTRGSSYGYT
TRBV12-3/TRBV12-4	TRBJ1-1	ASPGNTEAF
TRBV20-1	TRBJ1-1	SARGNTEAF
TRBV12-3/TRBV12-4	TRBJ2-2	ASRDSDHGGGELF
TRBV6-1	TRBJ2-5	ASSEGTGASYQETQY
TRBV6-2/TRBV6-3	TRBJ2-1	ASSYGDNEQF
TRBV7-8	TRBJ2-3	ASSLAVTWDTDTQY
TRBV20-1	TRBJ2-5	SAITSGGYQETQY
TRBV7-3	TRBJ1-1	ASSSRESPEAF
TRBV2	TRBJ1-4	ASSGGRDKEKLF
TRBV18	TRBJ2-3	ASSPSGGRPDTQY
TRBV6-2/TRBV6-3	TRBJ2-1	ASSLREGNEQF
TRBV5-6	TRBJ2-1	ASTTFGEQF
TRBV19	TRBJ1-2	ASTDRVTEGYT
TRBV29-1	TRBJ1-3	SVELRGGNTIY
TRBV20-1	TRBJ1-5	SARVDRDQPQH
TRBV6-5	TRBJ2-2	ASSRTTGTGELF
TRBV7-2	TRBJ1-1	ASSLPGANTEAF
TRBV29-1	TRBJ2-7	SVEMGQGQY
TRBV12-3/TRBV12-4	TRBJ1-1	ASRLRQGASAEAF
TRBV19	TRBJ2-1	ASSIRTGVNEQF
TRBV12-3/TRBV12-4	TRBJ2-1	ASSLRNRADNEQF
TRBV20-1	TRBJ2-1	SASRGRDEQF
TRBV7-2	TRBJ2-7	ASSSGTSGGPDEQY
TRBV29-1	TRBJ1-6	SVGETDGSPLH
TRBV7-8	TRBJ2-7	ASSLRGPLSYEQY